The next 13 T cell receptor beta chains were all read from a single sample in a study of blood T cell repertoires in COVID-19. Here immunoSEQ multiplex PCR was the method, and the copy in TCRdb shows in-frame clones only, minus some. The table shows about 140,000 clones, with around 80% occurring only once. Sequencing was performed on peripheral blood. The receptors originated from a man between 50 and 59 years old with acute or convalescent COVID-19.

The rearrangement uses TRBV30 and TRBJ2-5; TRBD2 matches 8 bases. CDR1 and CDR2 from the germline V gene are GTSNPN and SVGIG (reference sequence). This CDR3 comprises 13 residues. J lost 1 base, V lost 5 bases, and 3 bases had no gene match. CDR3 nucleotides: TGTGCCTGGGGCGGGGGGAGCCAAGAGACCCAGTACTTC. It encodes CAWGGGSQETQYF.

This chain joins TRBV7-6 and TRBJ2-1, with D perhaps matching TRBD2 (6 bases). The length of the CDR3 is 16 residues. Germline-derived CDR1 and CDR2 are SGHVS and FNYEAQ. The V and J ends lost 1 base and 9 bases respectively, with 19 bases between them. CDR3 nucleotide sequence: TGTGCCAGCAGCTTAGGGATCGGAGGGGCATCCGCTGAGCAGTTCTTC. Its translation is CASSLGIGGASAEQFF.

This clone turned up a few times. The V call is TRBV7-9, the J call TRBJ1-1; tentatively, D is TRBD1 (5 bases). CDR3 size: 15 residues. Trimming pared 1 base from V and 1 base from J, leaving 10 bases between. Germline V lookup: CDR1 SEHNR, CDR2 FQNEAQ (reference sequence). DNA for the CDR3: TGTGCCAGCAGCTTAGTAGGGGAGGGGAACACTGAAGCTTTCTTT. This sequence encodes CASSLVGEGNTEAFF.

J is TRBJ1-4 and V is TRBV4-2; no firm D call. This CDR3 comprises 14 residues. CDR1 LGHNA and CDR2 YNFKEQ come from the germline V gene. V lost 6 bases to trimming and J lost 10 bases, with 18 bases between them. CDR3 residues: CASSRRPEEGKLFF. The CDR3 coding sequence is TGTGCCAGCAGTAGGCGGCCCGAGGAGGGAAAACTGTTTTTT.

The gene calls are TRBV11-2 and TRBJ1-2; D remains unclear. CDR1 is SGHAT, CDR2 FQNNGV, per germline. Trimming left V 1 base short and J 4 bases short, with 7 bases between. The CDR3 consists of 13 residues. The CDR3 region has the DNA TGTGCCAGCAGCTTAGGATCAGGCTATGGCTACACCTTC. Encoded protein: CASSLGSGYGYTF.

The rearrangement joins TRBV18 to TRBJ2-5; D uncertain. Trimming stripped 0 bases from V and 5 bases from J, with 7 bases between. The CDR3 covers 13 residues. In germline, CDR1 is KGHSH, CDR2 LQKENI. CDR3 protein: CASSPPTRETQYF. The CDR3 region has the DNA TGTGCCAGCTCACCACCGACTCGGGAGACCCAGTACTTC.

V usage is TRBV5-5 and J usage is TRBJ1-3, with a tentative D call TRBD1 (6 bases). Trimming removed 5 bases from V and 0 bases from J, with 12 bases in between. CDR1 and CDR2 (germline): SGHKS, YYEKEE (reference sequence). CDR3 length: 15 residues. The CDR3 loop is CASSSDSNSGNTIYF. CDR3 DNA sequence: TGTGCCAGCAGTTCGGACAGCAACTCTGGAAACACCATATATTTT.

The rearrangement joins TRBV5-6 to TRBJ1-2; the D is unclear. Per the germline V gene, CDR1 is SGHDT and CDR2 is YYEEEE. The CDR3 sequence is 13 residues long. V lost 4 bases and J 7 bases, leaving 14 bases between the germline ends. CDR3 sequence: CASSRVLVAGYTF. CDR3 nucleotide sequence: TGTGCCAGCAGCCGGGTTTTGGTGGCTGGCTACACCTTC.

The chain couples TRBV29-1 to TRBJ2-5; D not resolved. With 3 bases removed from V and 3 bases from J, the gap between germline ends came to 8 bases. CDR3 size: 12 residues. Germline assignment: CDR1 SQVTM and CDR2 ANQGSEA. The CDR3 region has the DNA TGCAGCGTTGATCTCACGGAAGAGACCCAGTACTTC. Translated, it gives CSVDLTEETQYF.

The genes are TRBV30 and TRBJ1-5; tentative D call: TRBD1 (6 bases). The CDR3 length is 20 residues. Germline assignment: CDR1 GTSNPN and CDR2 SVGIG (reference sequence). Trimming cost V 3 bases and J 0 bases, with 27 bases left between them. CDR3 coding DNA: TGTGCCTGGAGCGCCGGACAGCCAGTTACCCGGGGTCATAGCAATCAGCCCCAGCATTTT. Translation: CAWSAGQPVTRGHSNQPQHF. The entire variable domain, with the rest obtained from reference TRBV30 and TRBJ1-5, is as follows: SQTIHQWPATLVQPVGSPLSLECTVEGTSNPNLYWYRQAAGRGLQLLFYSVGIGQISSEVPQNLSASRPQDRQFILSSKKLLLSDSGFYLCAWSAGQPVTRGHSNQPQHFGDGTRLSIL.

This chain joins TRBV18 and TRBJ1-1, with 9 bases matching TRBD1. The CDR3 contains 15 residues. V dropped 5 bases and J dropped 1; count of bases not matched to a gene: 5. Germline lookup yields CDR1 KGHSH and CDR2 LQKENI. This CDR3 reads CASSRDRVANTEAFF. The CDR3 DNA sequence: TGTGCCAGCTCAAGGGACAGGGTGGCGAACACTGAAGCTTTCTTT.

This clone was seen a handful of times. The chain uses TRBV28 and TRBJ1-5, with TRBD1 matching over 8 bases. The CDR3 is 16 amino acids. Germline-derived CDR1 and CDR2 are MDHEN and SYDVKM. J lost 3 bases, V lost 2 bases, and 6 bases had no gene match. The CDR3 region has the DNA TGTGCCAGCAGTTTAGGAAGGGACAGGCTCAATCAGCCCCAGCATTTT. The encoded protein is CASSLGRDRLNQPQHF.

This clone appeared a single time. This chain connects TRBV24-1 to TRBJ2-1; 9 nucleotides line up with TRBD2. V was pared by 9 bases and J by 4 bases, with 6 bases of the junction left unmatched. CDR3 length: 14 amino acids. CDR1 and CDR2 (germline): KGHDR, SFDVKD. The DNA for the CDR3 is TGTGCCACCGGGACTAGCTCGCCGTACAATGAGCAGTTCTTC. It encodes CATGTSSPYNEQFF.